The subject of this entry is one T cell receptor (beta chain). The same CDR3 also results from other DNA sequences found in this sample. The data originate from a study of T cell responses to AZD1222 COVID-19 vaccine. The assay was immunoSEQ multiplex PCR, and TCRdb's table has in-frame clones only and misses some. The sample contains 150,000 or so clones, around 92% of which appear only once. The CDR3 is 14 amino acids. With V trimmed by 6 bases and J by 3 bases, 6 bases remained unmatched. The germline V gene has CDR1 KGHSH and CDR2 LQKENI. This chain links TRBV18 with TRBJ2-7; 9 bases line up with TRBD1. The source material was peripheral blood, sampled on day 0 of AZD1222 vaccination. The sequence derives from an adult in good health. CDR3 sequence (DNA): TGTGCCAGCTCGCCCGGGACAGGGTACTACGAGCAGTACTTC. Its protein product is CASSPGTGYYEQYF.